The clone carrying this T cell receptor beta chain came up once. Method: immunoSEQ multiplex PCR; TCRdb's copy keeps in-frame clones and lacks some. The table lists roughly 120,000 clones, approximately 80% of them singletons, with around 3% in the top ten. This entry comes from a study of radiation and T cells in renal cell carcinoma. The CDR3 runs to 13 residues. The V and J ends lost 4 bases and 8 bases respectively, with 14 bases between them. Germline CDR1 and CDR2: MNHEY and SVGAGI. Time point reported: baseline pretreatment blood. The treatment denotes: 15 Gy SBRT to primary tumor, nephrectomy 4 weeks later.

The sequence came from a woman aged 60 to 75 with renal cell carcinoma. Specimen: blood, collected from a patient whose treatment included radiotherapy and nephrectomy. The chain joins TRBV6-5 to TRBJ1-2, with D uncertain. For the CDR3, the DNA is TGTGCCAGCAGTTCCGCATTAAGTAACGGCTACACCTTC. Protein sequence: CASSSALSNGYTF.